What follows are 12 T cell receptor beta chains derived from one specimen sequenced in a study of blood T cell repertoires in COVID-19. Sequencing was performed with immunoSEQ multiplex PCR; in TCRdb, only in-frame clones are kept and a portion is missing. Here the sample spans over 400,000 clones, 70% to 90% being singletons. The sequencing input was peripheral blood. The origin of the receptors is a human donor in a cohort sampled during active COVID-19.

V and J are TRBV19 and TRBJ1-3; no firm D call. CDR1 is LNHDA, CDR2 SQIVND, per germline (reference sequence). Between the trimmed V and J ends, which lost 3 bases and 2 bases, there was a span of 5 bases. This CDR3 spans 13 amino acids. The CDR3 protein is CASSIAPGNTIYF. DNA of the CDR3: TGTGCCAGTAGTATTGCGCCTGGAAACACCATATATTTT.

The genes are TRBV11-1 and TRBJ2-2; the D gene is possibly TRBD2 (5 bases). Between the trimmed V and J ends, which lost 6 bases and 7 bases, there was a span of 9 bases. This CDR3 region has 12 residues. Per germline, CDR1 SGHAT and CDR2 FQDESV (reference sequence). The CDR3 nucleotides are TGTGCCAGCAGTGGCGAGGGCGGGGAGCTGTTTTTT. This sequence encodes CASSGEGGELFF.

This chain joins TRBV30 and TRBJ1-2, with 9 nucleotides matching TRBD1. Germline V CDR1 and CDR2: GTSNPN, SVGIG (reference sequence). J gave up 3 bases and V 0 bases, and 17 bases lay outside the gene matches. This CDR3 is 19 amino acids long. The CDR3 protein is CAWSVMLTWGQGADYGYTF. In DNA form, the CDR3 reads TGTGCCTGGAGTGTAATGCTTACGTGGGGACAGGGAGCGGACTATGGCTACACCTTC.

The genes are TRBV30 and TRBJ1-5; D is unclear. Germline V gene sequence: CDR1 GTSNPN, CDR2 SVGIG (reference sequence). This CDR3 has 13 residues. Trimming removed 0 bases at V and 5 bases at J, with 8 bases between. The CDR3: CAWSVERDQPQHF. CDR3 bases: TGTGCCTGGAGTGTAGAGAGGGATCAGCCCCAGCATTTT.

The rearrangement links TRBV30 to TRBJ2-7, with TRBD1 as a possible D gene (6 bases). Trimming shortened V by 2 bases and J by 5 bases, and 13 bases separated the two germline ends. There are 13 residues in the CDR3. CDR1 and CDR2 (germline): GTSNPN, SVGIG (reference sequence). The CDR3 DNA reads TGTGCCTGGAGTCCCCACAGGGCTAACGAGCAGTACTTC. Residues: CAWSPHRANEQYF.

This clone has just one count. This chain uses TRBV3-1 (or the pseudogene TRBV3-2) with TRBJ1-5; 11 bases are a match to TRBD1. With 1 base clipped from V and 0 bases from J, the junction kept 8 bases outside the gene matches. Germline CDR1 LGHDT, CDR2 YNNKEL (reference sequence). CDR3 size: 19 residues. The CDR3 is CASSQGTGGVGGSNQPQHF. The CDR3, as DNA: TGTGCCAGCAGCCAAGGGACAGGGGGCGTGGGGGGTAGCAATCAGCCCCAGCATTTT.

The gene calls are TRBV2 and TRBJ2-3, with 14 bases aligning to TRBD2. There are 16 residues in the CDR3. Looked up from germline, CDR1 is SNHLY and CDR2 is FYNNEI. Trimming cost V 4 bases and J 5 bases; bases outside gene matches: 5. The CDR3 nucleotides are TGTGCCAGCAGTGTGGGGACTAGCGGGAGATTAGATACGCAGTATTTT. Its protein product is CASSVGTSGRLDTQYF.

The chain couples TRBV5-1 to TRBJ2-2, with 10 nucleotides matching TRBD2. After removal of 3 bases from V and 6 bases from J, the junction contained 8 bases not matched to a gene. Per the germline V gene, CDR1 is SGHRS and CDR2 is YFSETQ. The length of the CDR3 is 16 residues. CDR3 DNA sequence: TGCGCCAGCAGCTCCCTTCTAGCGGGAGAGGCCGGGGAGCTGTTTTTT. Translated: CASSSLLAGEAGELFF.

This clone showed up just once. The V gene is TRBV4-3, the J gene TRBJ1-2, with 12 bases matching TRBD1. Germline CDR1 LGHNA, CDR2 YSLEER. The CDR3 is 17 amino acids. The junction had 6 bases not matched to a gene; V was cut back by 0 bases and J by 4 bases. CDR3 protein: CASSQDGTGGPLYGYTF. The CDR3 bases are TGCGCCAGCAGCCAAGATGGGACAGGGGGCCCTCTCTATGGCTACACCTTC.

A few counts support this clone. The V and J genes are TRBV7-3 and TRBJ1-4; D might be TRBD1 (5 bases). V was clipped by 0 bases and J by 8 bases, with 13 bases between them. Per the germline V gene, CDR1 is SGHTA and CDR2 is FQGTGA. The CDR3 extends over 15 amino acids. The CDR3 DNA is TGTGCCAGCAGCTTAACTGGGGGGTACCCCGAAAAACTGTTTTTT. Its protein product is CASSLTGGYPEKLFF.

The V and J genes are TRBV3-1 (or the pseudogene TRBV3-2) and TRBJ1-6; D uncertain. CDR3 length equals 17 residues. Germline V CDR1 and CDR2: LGHDT, YNNKEL (reference sequence). V shed 1 base and J shed 6 bases, with 16 bases lying between them. CDR3 protein: CASSQVVRRGINSPLHF. DNA of the CDR3: TGTGCCAGCAGCCAAGTTGTTCGCAGAGGAATTAATTCACCCCTCCACTTT.

This chain connects TRBV5-1 to TRBJ1-2; D is perhaps TRBD1 (6 bases). Trimming took off 0 bases at V and 8 bases at J, with 17 bases between the two ends. CDR3 size: 15 residues. Germline V gives CDR1 SGHRS, CDR2 YFSETQ. The CDR3 bases are TGCGCCAGCAGCTTGGGACAGGTAGAGTTTGGCGGCTACACCTTC. It is translated as CASSLGQVEFGGYTF. The full variable domain, rest sourced from reference TRBV5-1 and TRBJ1-2, is KAGVTQTPRYLIKTRGQQVTLSCSPISGHRSVSWYQQTPGQGLQFLFEYFSETQRNKGNFPGRFSGRQFSNSRSEMNVSTLELGDSALYLCASSLGQVEFGGYTFGSGTRLTVV.